This T cell receptor (beta chain) was observed in a study of shared clonotypes between healthy human individuals. Findings and limits, study-wide: The donor pool, a small one, limited the genetic and exposure-history diversity represented.

Only in-frame clones appear in the TCRdb table, and some are missing; sequencing was by immunoSEQ multiplex PCR. Of about 2 million clones listed, about 95% are singletons. Naive CD8 cells, CD45RO-negative and positively selected for CCR7, excluded terminally differentiated effector memory CD45RA+ cells. All donors were Caucasian adults living in Nashville, Tennessee. This clone has a single count. Its cognate antigen is unknown. The sequenced sample consisted of naive CD8+ T cells sorted from blood. This TCR came from a young man in good health.

Here the CDR3 DNA reads TGTGCCAGTAGTATAGGTGGACAGGCGGTCACTGAAGCTTTCTTT. Translated, it gives CASSIGGQAVTEAFF. This rearrangement joins TRBV19 to TRBJ1-1; 7 nucleotides agree with TRBD1. Germline lookup yields CDR1 LNHDA and CDR2 SQIVND (reference sequence). Trimming cost V 1 base and J 4 bases; bases outside gene matches: 6. The CDR3 loop spans 15 amino acids.